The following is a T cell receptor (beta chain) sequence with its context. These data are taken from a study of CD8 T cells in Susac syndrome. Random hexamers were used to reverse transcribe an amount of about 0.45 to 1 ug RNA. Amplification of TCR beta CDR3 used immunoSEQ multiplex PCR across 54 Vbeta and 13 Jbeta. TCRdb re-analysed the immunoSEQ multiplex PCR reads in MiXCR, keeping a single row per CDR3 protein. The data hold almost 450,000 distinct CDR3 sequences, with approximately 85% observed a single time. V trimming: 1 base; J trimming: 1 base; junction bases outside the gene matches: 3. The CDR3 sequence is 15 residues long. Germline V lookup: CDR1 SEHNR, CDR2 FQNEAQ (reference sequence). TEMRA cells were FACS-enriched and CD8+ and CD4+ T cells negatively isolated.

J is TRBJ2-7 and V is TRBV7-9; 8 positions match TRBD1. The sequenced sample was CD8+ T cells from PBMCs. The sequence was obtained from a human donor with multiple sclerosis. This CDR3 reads CASSLGRQGSYEQYF. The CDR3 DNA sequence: TGTGCCAGCAGCTTAGGAAGACAGGGGTCCTACGAGCAGTACTTC.